A single sample gave rise to the 12 T cell receptor beta chains below, sequenced in a study of response to subunit inactivated influenza vaccine. TCRdb re-called the RT-PCR reads with MiXCR, one entry per CDR3 protein. The sample includes roughly 150,000 distinct CDR3 sequences, 11% seen only once; the top ten take around an eighth. The specimen comprised non-naive T cells sorted from PBMCs, sampled more than 35 days after vaccination. Source of these receptors: a man aged 45-65 years who received an inactivated influenza vaccine.

In its sample, this clonotype was seen a few times. The chain is built from TRBV28 and TRBJ1-2; no definite D call. Germline-derived CDR1 and CDR2 are MDHEN and SYDVKM. The V end was cut by 6 bases, the J end by 4 bases, with 15 bases between. The CDR3 has 14 amino acids. The CDR3 nucleotides are TGTGCCAGCAGATCTACCCTGGGAATCTATGGCTACACCTTC. Translation: CASRSTLGIYGYTF.

The chain uses TRBV12-3 or TRBV12-4 and TRBJ1-6; 9 bases are a match to TRBD1. Losses at the gene ends were 3 bases for V and 7 bases for J; bases not matched to a gene: 1. This CDR3 is built from 14 residues. CDR3 amino acids: CASSFGTGNSPLHF. The CDR3 DNA is TGTGCCAGCAGTTTCGGGACAGGGAATTCACCCCTCCACTTT.

There are a few counts of this clonotype. The chain carries TRBV4-3 and TRBJ2-1; no firm D call. V gave up 0 bases and J gave up 0 bases, with 9 bases separating them. The CDR3 runs 16 residues. Germline V gives CDR1 LGHNA, CDR2 YSLEER. The CDR3 loop reads CASSQDPRSSYNEQFF. The CDR3 nucleotides read TGCGCCAGCAGCCAAGATCCCAGGAGCTCCTACAATGAGCAGTTCTTC.

The CDR3 sequence is CASSDTGTNYGYTF. The CDR3 coding sequence is TGCGCCAGCAGTGACACGGGAACGAACTATGGCTACACCTTC. This sequence joins TRBV10-1 and TRBJ1-2, with unresolved D. V was trimmed by 3 bases and J by 2 bases, leaving 10 bases between them. The CDR3 length is 14 residues. Germline values: CDR1 WNHNN, CDR2 SYGVQD (reference sequence).

V is TRBV20-1 and J is TRBJ2-1; D gene uncertain. V was pared by 0 bases and J by 1 base, with 10 bases between. CDR3 length: 15 residues. Germline assignment: CDR1 DFQATT and CDR2 SNEGSKA (reference sequence). DNA of the CDR3: TGCAGTGCTAGAGATCGGATCGGGTCCTACAATGAGCAGTTCTTC. Protein product: CSARDRIGSYNEQFF.

The chain links TRBV7-6 to TRBJ2-1, with TRBD2 matching over 9 bases. J lost 10 bases, V lost 0 bases, and 7 bases had no gene match. The CDR3 runs 15 residues. From germline, CDR1 is SGHVS and CDR2 FNYEAQ. The CDR3 DNA reads as TGTGCCAGCAGCTTAGCCCCGTCTAGCGGGACAGAGCAGTTCTTC. This gives the protein CASSLAPSSGTEQFF.

This clonotype came up many times. The chain has TRBV24-1 and TRBJ2-1; the match to TRBD2 covers 8 bases. Germline V gene data show CDR1 as KGHDR and CDR2 as SFDVKD. The V and J ends lost 3 bases and 9 bases, in that order; junction bases with no gene match: 9. This CDR3 spans 15 amino acids. CDR3 nucleotides: TGTGCCACCAGTGATGCGGCGGGAGGTCTGGGTGAGCAGTTCTTC. It translates to CATSDAAGGLGEQFF.

This rearrangement joins TRBV10-3 to TRBJ2-3; D gene unclear. The CDR3 spans 15 residues. Trimming left V 3 bases short and J 4 bases short, with 14 bases between. Germline loops: CDR1 ENHRY, CDR2 SYGVKD. The CDR3 protein is CAISDESRKADTQYF. CDR3 nucleotides: TGTGCCATCAGTGATGAGTCTCGGAAAGCAGATACGCAGTATTTT.

The V gene is TRBV5-1, the J gene TRBJ2-7; a weak D match, TRBD2 (6 bases). V dropped 4 bases and J dropped 5 bases, with 16 bases sitting between them. Germline V lookup: CDR1 SGHRS, CDR2 YFSETQ. CDR3 length equals 14 residues. CDR3: CASSVGGFRDEQYF. CDR3 nucleotide sequence: TGCGCCAGCAGCGTGGGGGGATTCCGGGACGAGCAGTACTTC.

This rearrangement joins TRBV18 to TRBJ2-1; 11 bases line up with TRBD1. The CDR3 totals 15 residues. J lost 8 bases, V lost 3 bases, and 6 bases had no gene match. CDR1 and CDR2 from the germline V gene are KGHSH and LQKENI. CDR3 in amino acids: CASSPDRGRIYEQFF. The CDR3 nucleotides are TGTGCCAGCTCACCGGACAGGGGGCGCATCTATGAGCAGTTCTTC.

This clonotype has only a few counts. This chain connects TRBV11-2 to TRBJ2-7; 11 bases fit TRBD2. The CDR3 has 14 amino acids. V lost 5 bases, J lost 6 bases, and 6 bases stayed unmatched. The germline V gene has CDR1 SGHAT and CDR2 FQNNGV. CDR3 region: CASSPLAGGPEQYF. As DNA, the CDR3 is TGTGCCAGCAGCCCCCTAGCGGGAGGCCCCGAGCAGTACTTC.

This clonotype appeared a few times. The chain links TRBV5-1 to TRBJ1-2; weak D call: TRBD1 (6 bases). CDR3 length: 14 amino acids. V dropped 0 bases and J dropped 8 bases, with 14 bases sitting between them. CDR1 and CDR2 (germline): SGHRS, YFSETQ. The CDR3 region is CASSLAGGRGGYTF. The DNA for the CDR3 is TGCGCCAGCAGCTTGGCCGGAGGCAGGGGAGGCTACACCTTC. The full variable domain, with the rest looked up from reference TRBV5-1 and TRBJ1-2, is KAGVTQTPRYLIKTRGQQVTLSCSPISGHRSVSWYQQTPGQGLQFLFEYFSETQRNKGNFPGRFSGRQFSNSRSEMNVSTLELGDSALYLCASSLAGGRGGYTFGSGTRLTVV.